The sequence of this TCR beta chain was determined in a study of blood T cells in healthy people across ages. Study results and caveats: Per million T cells, the diversity of TCR beta decreased roughly linearly as age advanced. Conclusively comparing naive with antigen-experienced cells was impossible with unsorted PBMCs. Total diversity from one million sequenced T cells was likely underestimated.

In the case of this clonotype: The antigen remains undetermined.

A second PCR, run for 7 to 11 cycles, used a sample-barcoded 5' primer plus a J-beta primer mix. MiXCR, applied by TCRdb to the 5' RACE reads, yields one record per CDR3 protein. The data show 1 million or so distinct CDR3 sequences, almost 25% seen once. The germline V gene encodes CDR1 ENHRY and CDR2 SYGVKD. This CDR3 is built from 13 residues. The same sample was also studied in work on T cells of mothers and their children.

This sequence was found in a girl aged 2 to 9 in good health. The chain recombines TRBV10-3 with TRBJ2-5; unclear D gene. The last part of the DNA fits TRBJ2-7 better; the J call may be wrong. Sequenced material: blood. CDR3 sequence: CAISGLGIYEQYF. The CDR3 DNA follows: TGTGCCATCAGTGGTCTGGGTATCTACGAGCAGTACTTC.